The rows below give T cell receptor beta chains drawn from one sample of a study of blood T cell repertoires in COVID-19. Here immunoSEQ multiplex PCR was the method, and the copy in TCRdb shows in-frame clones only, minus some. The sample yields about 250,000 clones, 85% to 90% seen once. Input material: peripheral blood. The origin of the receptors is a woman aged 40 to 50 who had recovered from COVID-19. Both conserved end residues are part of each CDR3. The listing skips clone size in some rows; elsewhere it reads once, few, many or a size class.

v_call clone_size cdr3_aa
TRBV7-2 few CASNPTSAYTGELFF
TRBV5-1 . CASSPGGGTEKLFF
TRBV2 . CASYSGGAQETQYF
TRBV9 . CASSVEGVGGRNSPLHF
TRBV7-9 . CASSLVTEYTEAFF
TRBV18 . CASSPQEEETQYF
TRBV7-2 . CASSGAGHSYEQYF
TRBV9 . CASSVAGRDTEAFF
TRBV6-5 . CASSYLTGSSYEQYF
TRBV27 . CASSPGTGTNYGYTF
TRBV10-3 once CATEDSNYNEQFF
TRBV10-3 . CAISEGQAGNTIYF
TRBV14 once CASSSTGGVGYTF
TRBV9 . CASSVSGGRGADTQYF
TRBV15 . CATSRGGLGNGYTF
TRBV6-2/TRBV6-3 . CASSYSPSSGRSNEQFF
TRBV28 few CAARTVGTDTQYF
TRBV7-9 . CASSTYQDQPQHF
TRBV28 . CASSLGLGGLGETQYF
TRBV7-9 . CASSIGQEGSETQYF
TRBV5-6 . CASSYGHLPYDYGYTF
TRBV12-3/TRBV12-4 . CASSFEGNSPLHF
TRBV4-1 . CASSQMGRTGLQYEQYF
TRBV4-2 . CASSQDPTTGETQYF
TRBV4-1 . CASSQEGTGEKAFF
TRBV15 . CATSRQDRNQPQHF
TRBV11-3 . CASSLAAGREAFF
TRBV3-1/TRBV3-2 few CASSETGEGTEAFF
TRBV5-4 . CASRGEGLSTDTQYF
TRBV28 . CASSQDRMNTEAFF
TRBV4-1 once CASSHLAGGNTIYF
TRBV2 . CASETGTHSNQPQHF
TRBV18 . CASSPQRGYGAKNIQYF
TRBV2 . CASSGDRPNQPQHF
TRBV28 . CASSSPIAGGAFAKNIQYF
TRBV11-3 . CASSLVGTGGLNIQYF
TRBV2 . CASKPGGVETQYF
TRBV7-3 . CASSSSGVTDTQYF
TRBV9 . CASSVGGLALGTDTQYF
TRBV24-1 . CATSDYRVHEQFF
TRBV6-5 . CASSSGEPETQYF
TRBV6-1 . CASSDRGGTYNSPLHF
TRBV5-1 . CASSLAGSGRGETQYF
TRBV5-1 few CASSPLVAESYNEQFF
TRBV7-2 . CASSLGSSGGTGGTQYF
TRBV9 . CASSSQGMVGQPQHF
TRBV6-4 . CASSAPSGNTEAFF
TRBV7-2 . CASSLVALSPLHF
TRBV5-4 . CASSAGTDVYGYTF
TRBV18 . CASSQTSGERGQPQHF
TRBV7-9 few CASSLVAGGADTQYF
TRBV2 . CASSATGIDEQFF
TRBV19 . CASSIQGGSPLHF